Each of the 15 T cell receptor beta chains below was sequenced from the same sample in a study of blood T cell repertoires in COVID-19. Data came from immunoSEQ multiplex PCR; TCRdb stores just in-frame clones and leaves some out. The repertoire holds 20,000 or so clones, with more than 75% as singletons. The sample comprised peripheral blood. The receptors were gathered from a man in his fifties or sixties with active COVID-19.

The rearrangement links TRBV27 to TRBJ2-3; weak D call: TRBD1 (5 bases). The CDR3 runs 14 residues. The germline gives CDR1 MNHEY, CDR2 SMNVEV (reference sequence). Deletions cut 0 bases from V and 4 bases from J, with 8 bases between. CDR3 DNA sequence: TGTGCCAGCAGTTTATCTCAAGGGGCAGATACGCAGTATTTT. As protein: CASSLSQGADTQYF.

The rearrangement links TRBV5-6 to TRBJ1-6; a possible D gene is TRBD1 (5 bases). V lost 1 base to trimming and J lost 4 bases, with 6 bases between them. CDR3 length: 14 residues. Germline CDR1 is SGHDT and CDR2 is YYEEEE. The CDR3 here is CASSLQGYNSPLHF. CDR3 in DNA: TGTGCCAGCAGCTTGCAGGGTTATAATTCACCCCTCCACTTT.

V usage is TRBV12-3 or TRBV12-4 and J usage is TRBJ2-1; a weak D match, TRBD2 (5 bases). Between the trimmed V and J ends, which lost 2 bases and 10 bases, there was a span of 9 bases. The CDR3 totals 12 residues. Here the CDR3 reads CASSLFPSEQFF. DNA of the CDR3: TGTGCCAGCAGTTTATTCCCTAGCGAGCAGTTCTTC.

The chain uses TRBV25-1 and TRBJ2-7; D is undetermined. The CDR3 contains 14 residues. Germline V gene data show CDR1 as MGHDK and CDR2 as SYGVNS. The V end was cut by 4 bases, the J end by 1 base, with 11 bases between. Written as DNA, the CDR3 is TGTGCCAGCAGTGCGGCAGGCCCATCCTACGAGCAGTACTTC. Translated, it gives CASSAAGPSYEQYF.

Sample share makes this clone large (0.1 to 1%). The chain couples TRBV11-3 to TRBJ1-1; D is perhaps TRBD1 (5 bases). CDR1 SGHNT and CDR2 YENEEA come from the germline V gene. Trimming cost V 5 bases and J 6 bases, with 13 bases left between them. This CDR3 is 13 amino acids long. CDR3 sequence (DNA): TGTGCCAGCAGCACCCCAGGGCTCGCTGAAGCTTTCTTT. It specifies CASSTPGLAEAFF.

J is TRBJ1-1 and V is TRBV14; 7 nucleotides align to TRBD1. V shed 4 bases, J shed 1 base, and the junction held 9 bases outside the gene matches. This CDR3 spans 16 amino acids. Per the germline V gene, CDR1 is SGHDN and CDR2 is FVKESK. CDR3 nucleotides: TGTGCCAGCAGCCCCGGACAGGAGGGGGGGAACACTGAAGCTTTCTTT. This translates into CASSPGQEGGNTEAFF.

The rearrangement links TRBV3-1 (or the pseudogene TRBV3-2) to TRBJ1-1, with TRBD1 matching over 7 bases. The CDR3 contains 15 residues. V gave up 3 bases and J gave up 3 bases; unmatched junction bases: 7. Germline CDR1 is LGHDT and CDR2 is YNNKEL (reference sequence). The CDR3 nucleotides read TGTGCCAGCAGCCACAGCGGACAGGACTACACTGAAGCTTTCTTT. Translation: CASSHSGQDYTEAFF.

The chain is built from TRBV7-2 and TRBJ1-1; maybe TRBD1 (6 bases). Germline V gene lookup returns CDR1 SGHTA and CDR2 FQGNSA. The CDR3 consists of 14 residues. V was shortened by 5 bases and J by 1 base, with 11 bases between the two germline ends. The CDR3 nucleotides read TGTGCCAGCAGCCCCCAGGGGTCGAACACTGAAGCTTTCTTT. This translates into CASSPQGSNTEAFF.

The V call is TRBV7-2, the J call TRBJ2-7; D remains unclear. The CDR3 totals 13 residues. CDR1 is SGHTA and CDR2 is FQGNSA in the germline V gene. The V end lost 3 bases, the J end lost 0 bases, and 6 bases lay between the germline ends. CDR3 loop: CASSLGLSYEQYF. As DNA, the CDR3 is TGTGCCAGCAGCTTGGGCCTCTCCTACGAGCAGTACTTC.

The chain links TRBV12-5 to TRBJ2-1, with 10 nucleotides matching TRBD2. Unmatched junction bases numbered 9, after V lost 5 bases and J lost 8 bases. The CDR3 length is 15 residues. Germline V gives CDR1 LGHNT, CDR2 FRNRAP. This CDR3 is CASGGLAGVGDEQFF. The CDR3 DNA reads as TGTGCTAGTGGTGGCCTAGCGGGGGTGGGGGATGAGCAGTTCTTC.

The chain is built from TRBV30 and TRBJ1-2; no reliable D call. Germline CDR1 and CDR2: GTSNPN and SVGIG (reference sequence). Trimming stripped 8 bases from V and 4 bases from J, with 14 bases between. The CDR3 sequence is 12 residues long. The CDR3 loop is CATGREGYGYTF. CDR3 coding DNA: TGTGCCACGGGAAGGGAGGGCTATGGCTACACCTTC. The variable domain in full, with the rest retrieved from reference TRBV30 and TRBJ1-2, is SQTIHQWPATLVQPVGSPLSLECTVEGTSNPNLYWYRQAAGRGLQLLFYSVGIGQISSEVPQNLSASRPQDRQFILSSKKLLLSDSGFYLCATGREGYGYTFGSGTRLTVV.

This clone was counted only a few times. The V and J genes are TRBV4-1 and TRBJ1-3, with D perhaps TRBD1 (5 bases). Per the germline V gene, CDR1 is MGHRA and CDR2 is YSYEKL. Trimming removed 4 bases from V and 4 bases from J, with 14 bases in between. This CDR3 contains 15 residues. The CDR3 loop reads CASSPGHNNGNTIYF. The DNA of the CDR3 is TGCGCCAGCAGCCCCGGACATAATAACGGAAACACCATATATTTT.

This chain connects TRBV5-1 to TRBJ1-1; D uncertain. Looked up from germline, CDR1 is SGHRS and CDR2 is YFSETQ. CDR3 length: 13 residues. Trimming took 1 base from V and 3 from J, leaving 7 bases between them. The CDR3 DNA sequence: TGCGCCAGCAGCTTGAATAGCTACACTGAAGCTTTCTTT. Protein product: CASSLNSYTEAFF.

V is TRBV11-2 and J is TRBJ1-4, with D perhaps matching TRBD1 (5 bases). V lost 5 bases and J lost 5, with 15 bases in between. The CDR3 loop spans 15 amino acids. Germline lookup yields CDR1 SGHAT and CDR2 FQNNGV. CDR3 DNA: TGTGCCAGCAGCGGATTTAGACAGAAAAATGAAAAACTGTTTTTT. Translation gives CASSGFRQKNEKLFF.

V usage is TRBV5-5 and J usage is TRBJ2-5; possible D gene TRBD1, 6 bases. V lost 6 bases to trimming and J lost 1 base, with 16 bases between them. This CDR3 spans 15 amino acids. The germline V gene encodes CDR1 SGHKS and CDR2 YYEKEE (reference sequence). The CDR3 here is CASTRNRAFQETQYF. For the CDR3, the DNA is TGTGCCAGCACCAGGAACAGGGCCTTCCAAGAGACCCAGTACTTC.